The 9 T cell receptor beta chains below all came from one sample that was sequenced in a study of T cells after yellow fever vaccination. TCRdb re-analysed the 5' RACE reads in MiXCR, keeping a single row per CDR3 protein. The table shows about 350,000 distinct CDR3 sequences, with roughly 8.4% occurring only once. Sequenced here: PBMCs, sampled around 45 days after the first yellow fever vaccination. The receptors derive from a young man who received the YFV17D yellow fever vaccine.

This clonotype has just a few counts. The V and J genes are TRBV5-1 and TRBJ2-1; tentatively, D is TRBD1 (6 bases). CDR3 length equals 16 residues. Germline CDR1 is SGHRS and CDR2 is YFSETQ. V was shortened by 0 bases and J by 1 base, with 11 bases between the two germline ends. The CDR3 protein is CASSLDRDRSYNEQFF. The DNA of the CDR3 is TGCGCCAGCAGCTTGGACAGGGATCGTTCCTACAATGAGCAGTTCTTC.

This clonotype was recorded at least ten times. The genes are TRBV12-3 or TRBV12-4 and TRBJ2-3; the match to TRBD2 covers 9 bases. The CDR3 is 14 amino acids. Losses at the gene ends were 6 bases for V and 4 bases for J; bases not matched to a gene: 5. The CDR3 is CASSPGLAPDTQYF. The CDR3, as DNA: TGTGCCAGCAGCCCGGGACTAGCCCCAGATACGCAGTATTTT.

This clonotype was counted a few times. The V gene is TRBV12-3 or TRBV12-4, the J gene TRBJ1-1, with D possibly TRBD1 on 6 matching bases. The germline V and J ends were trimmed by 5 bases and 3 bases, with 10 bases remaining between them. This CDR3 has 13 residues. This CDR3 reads CASSQTGYTEAFF. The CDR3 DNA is TGTGCCAGCAGTCAGACAGGCTACACTGAAGCTTTCTTT.

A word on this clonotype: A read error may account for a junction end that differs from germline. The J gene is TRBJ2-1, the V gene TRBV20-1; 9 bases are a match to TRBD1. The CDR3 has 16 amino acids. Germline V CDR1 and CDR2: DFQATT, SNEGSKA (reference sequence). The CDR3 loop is CCARDRRTGVGNEQFF. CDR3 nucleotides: TGCTGTGCTAGAGATAGGAGGACAGGGGTTGGTAATGAGCAGTTCTTC.

The CDR3 loop reads CASSSYDLTTSTDTQYF. The DNA of the CDR3 is TGTGCCAGCAGCTCCTACGACTTAACAACTAGCACAGATACGCAGTATTTT. J is TRBJ2-3 and V is TRBV7-2, with unresolved D. Germline V gene data show CDR1 as SGHTA and CDR2 as FQGNSA. V was clipped by 4 bases and J by 0 bases, with 17 bases between them. The CDR3 covers 17 residues.

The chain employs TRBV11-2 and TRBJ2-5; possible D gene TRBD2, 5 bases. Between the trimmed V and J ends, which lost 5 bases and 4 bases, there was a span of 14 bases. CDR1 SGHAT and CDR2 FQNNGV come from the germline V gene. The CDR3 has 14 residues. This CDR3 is CASSLFRGSETQYF. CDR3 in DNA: TGTGCCAGCAGCCTATTCCGAGGGTCAGAGACCCAGTACTTC.

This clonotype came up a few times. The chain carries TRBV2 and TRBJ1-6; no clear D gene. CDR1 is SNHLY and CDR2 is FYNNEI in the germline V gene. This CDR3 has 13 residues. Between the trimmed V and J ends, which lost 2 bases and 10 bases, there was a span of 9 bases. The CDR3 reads CASSERGRSPLHF. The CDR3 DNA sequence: TGTGCCAGCAGTGAACGGGGAAGGTCACCCCTCCACTTT.

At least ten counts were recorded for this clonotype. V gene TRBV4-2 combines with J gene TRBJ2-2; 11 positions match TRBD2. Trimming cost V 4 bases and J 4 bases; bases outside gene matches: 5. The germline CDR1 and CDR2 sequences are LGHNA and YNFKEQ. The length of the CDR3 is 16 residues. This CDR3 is CASSRKLAGATGELFF. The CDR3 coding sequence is TGTGCCAGCAGCCGTAAACTAGCGGGGGCCACCGGGGAGCTGTTTTTT.

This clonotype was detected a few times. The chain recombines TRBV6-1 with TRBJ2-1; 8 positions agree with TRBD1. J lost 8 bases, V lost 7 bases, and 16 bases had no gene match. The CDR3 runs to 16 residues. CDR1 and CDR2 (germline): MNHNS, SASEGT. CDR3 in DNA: TGTGCCAGCACCCTAAGTGGCACAGGGGGTACGCATGAGCAGTTCTTC. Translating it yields CASTLSGTGGTHEQFF.